This T cell receptor (beta chain) was captured in a study of CD8+ T cells in alopecia areata. Study-wide background: Each of the treated patients was given oral tofacitinib, 5 to 10 mg twice daily, for moderate-to-severe alopecia areata. Study-wide results and caveats: Links between baseline CD8+ expansion and response need larger treated cohorts. Elevated clonality characterized lesional scalp relative to normal scalp, particularly in alopecia totalis/universalis.

As regards this clone: What it recognizes is unknown.

Treatment described: oral pan-JAK inhibitor, 5-10 mg twice daily. Both peripheral blood and punch biopsies of lesional scalp skin were obtained from patients who had alopecia areata. It was cDNA, reverse transcribed from extracted RNA, that served as the sequencing template. The protocol was immunoSEQ multiplex PCR, while the TCRdb copy is restricted to in-frame clones and leaves out a portion. The sample lists roughly 7,400 clones, roughly 67% occurring once. Trimming removed 0 bases at V and 3 bases at J, with 18 bases between. The CDR3 runs to 16 residues. Germline CDR1 GTSNPN, CDR2 SVGIG (reference sequence).

The starting material was skin, obtained at week 4, from a patient treated with tofacitinib. J is TRBJ2-7 and V is TRBV30, with D tentatively TRBD2 (6 bases). The receptor was isolated from a human donor with alopecia areata. CDR3 nucleotides: TGTGCCTGGAGTGTACGCGCGGGAAGGCAGGACTACGAGCAGTACTTC. Amino acid sequence: CAWSVRAGRQDYEQYF.